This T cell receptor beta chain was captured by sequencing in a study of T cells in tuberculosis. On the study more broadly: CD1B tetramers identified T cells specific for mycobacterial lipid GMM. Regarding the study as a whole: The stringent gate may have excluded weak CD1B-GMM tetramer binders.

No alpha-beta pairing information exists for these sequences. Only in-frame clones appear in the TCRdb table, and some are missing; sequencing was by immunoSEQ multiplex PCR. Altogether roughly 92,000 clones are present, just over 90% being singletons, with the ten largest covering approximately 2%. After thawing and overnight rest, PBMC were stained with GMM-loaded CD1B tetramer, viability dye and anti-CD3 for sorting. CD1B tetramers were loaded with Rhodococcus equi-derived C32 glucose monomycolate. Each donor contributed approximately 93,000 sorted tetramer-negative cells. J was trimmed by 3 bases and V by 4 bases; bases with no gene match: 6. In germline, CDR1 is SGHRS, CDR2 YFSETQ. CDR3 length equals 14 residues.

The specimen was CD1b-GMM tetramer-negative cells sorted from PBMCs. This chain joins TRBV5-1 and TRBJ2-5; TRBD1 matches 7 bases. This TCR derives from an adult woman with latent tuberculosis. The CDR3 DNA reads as TGCGCCAGCAGCCCAACGACAGGGAAAGAGACCCAGTACTTC. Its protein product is CASSPTTGKETQYF.